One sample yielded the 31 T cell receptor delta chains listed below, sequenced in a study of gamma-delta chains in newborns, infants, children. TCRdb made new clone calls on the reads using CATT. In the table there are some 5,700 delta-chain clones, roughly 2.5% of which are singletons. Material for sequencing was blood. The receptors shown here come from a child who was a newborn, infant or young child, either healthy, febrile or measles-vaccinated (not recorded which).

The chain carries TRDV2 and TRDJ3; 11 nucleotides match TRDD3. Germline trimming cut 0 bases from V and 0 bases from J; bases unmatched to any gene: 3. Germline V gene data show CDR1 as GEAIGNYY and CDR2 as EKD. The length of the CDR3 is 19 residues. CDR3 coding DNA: TGTGCCTGTGACACCATGGGGGATACGAGCTCCTGGGACACCCGACAGATGTTTTTC. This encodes CACDTMGDTSSWDTRQMFF.

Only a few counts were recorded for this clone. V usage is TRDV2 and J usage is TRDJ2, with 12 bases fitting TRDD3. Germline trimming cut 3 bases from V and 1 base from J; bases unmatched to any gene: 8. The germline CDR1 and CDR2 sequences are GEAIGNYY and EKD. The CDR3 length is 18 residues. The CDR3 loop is CACDALLGDTHLTAQLFF. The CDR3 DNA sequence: TGTGCCTGTGACGCTCTACTGGGGGATACCCATTTGACAGCACAACTCTTCTTT.

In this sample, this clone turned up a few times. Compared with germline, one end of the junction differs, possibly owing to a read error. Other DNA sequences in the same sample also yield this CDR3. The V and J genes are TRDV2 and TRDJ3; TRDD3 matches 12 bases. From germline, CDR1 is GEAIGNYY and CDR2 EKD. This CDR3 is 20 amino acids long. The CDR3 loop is CACDTVYWGILHRDTRQMFF. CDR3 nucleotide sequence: TGTGCCTGTGACACCGTTTACTGGGGGATACTTCACCGGGATACCCGACAGATGTTTTTC.

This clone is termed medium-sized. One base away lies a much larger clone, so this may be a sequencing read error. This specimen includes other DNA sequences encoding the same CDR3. CDR3 protein: CACDTSWGSSWDTRQMFF. CDR3 in DNA: TGTGCCTGTGACACCTCCTGGGGGAGCTCCTGGGACACCCGACAGATGTTTTTC. The rearrangement joins TRDV2 to TRDJ3, with 8 bases lining up with TRDD3. Germline V lookup: CDR1 GEAIGNYY, CDR2 EKD. With V trimmed by 0 bases and J by 0 bases, 3 bases remained unmatched. CDR3 size: 18 residues.

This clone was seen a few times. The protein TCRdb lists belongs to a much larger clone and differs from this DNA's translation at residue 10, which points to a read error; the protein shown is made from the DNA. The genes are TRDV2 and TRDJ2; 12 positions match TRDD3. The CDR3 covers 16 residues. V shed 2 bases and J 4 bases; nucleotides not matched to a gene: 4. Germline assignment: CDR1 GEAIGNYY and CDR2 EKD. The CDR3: CACDKLGDTSTAQLFF. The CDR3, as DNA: TGTGCCTGTGACAAACTGGGGGATACTTCGACAGCACAACTCTTCTTT.

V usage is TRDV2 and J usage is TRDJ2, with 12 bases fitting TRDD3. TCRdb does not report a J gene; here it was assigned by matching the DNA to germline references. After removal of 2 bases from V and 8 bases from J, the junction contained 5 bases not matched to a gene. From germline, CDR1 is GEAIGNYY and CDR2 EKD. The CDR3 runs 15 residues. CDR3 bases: TGTGCCTGTGACAAAAAAACTGGGGGATACGCACAACTCTTCTTT. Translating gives CACDKKTGGYAQLFF.

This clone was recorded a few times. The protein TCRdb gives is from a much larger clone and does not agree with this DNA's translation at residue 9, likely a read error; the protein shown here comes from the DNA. As DNA, the CDR3 is TGTGCCTGTGACACGTGGGGGATAAATAAACTCATCTTT. Translating it yields CACDTWGINKLIF. The chain has TRDV2 and TRDJ1; 9 bases line up with TRDD3. Losses at the gene ends were 1 base for V and 6 bases for J; bases not matched to a gene: 2. The CDR3 has 13 amino acids. Germline loops: CDR1 GEAIGNYY, CDR2 EKD.

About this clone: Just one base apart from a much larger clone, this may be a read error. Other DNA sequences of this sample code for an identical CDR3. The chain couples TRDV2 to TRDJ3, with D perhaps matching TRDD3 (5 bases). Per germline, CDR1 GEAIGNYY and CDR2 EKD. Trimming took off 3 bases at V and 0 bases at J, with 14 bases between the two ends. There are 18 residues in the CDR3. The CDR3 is CACDELGDHSWDTRQMFF. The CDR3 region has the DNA TGTGCCTGTGACGAGCTAGGGGACCACTCCTGGGACACCCGACAGATGTTTTTC.

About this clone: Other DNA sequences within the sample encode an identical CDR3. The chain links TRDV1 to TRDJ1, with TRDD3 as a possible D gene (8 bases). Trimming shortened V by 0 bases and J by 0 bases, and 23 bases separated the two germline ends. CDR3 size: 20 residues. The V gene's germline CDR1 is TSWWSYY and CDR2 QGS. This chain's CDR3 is CALGELLPSTGGLYTDKLIF. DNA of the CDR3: TGTGCTCTTGGGGAACTGCTTCCTAGTACTGGGGGTCTTTACACCGATAAACTCATCTTT.

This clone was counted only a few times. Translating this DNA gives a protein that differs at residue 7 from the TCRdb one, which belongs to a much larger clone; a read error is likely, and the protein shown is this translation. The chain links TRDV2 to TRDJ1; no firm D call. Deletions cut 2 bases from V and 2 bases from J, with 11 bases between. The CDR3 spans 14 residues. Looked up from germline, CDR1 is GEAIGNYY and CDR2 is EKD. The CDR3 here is CACDKLRETDKLIF. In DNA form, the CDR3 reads TGTGCCTGTGACAAACTGAGGGAGACCGATAAACTCATCTTT.

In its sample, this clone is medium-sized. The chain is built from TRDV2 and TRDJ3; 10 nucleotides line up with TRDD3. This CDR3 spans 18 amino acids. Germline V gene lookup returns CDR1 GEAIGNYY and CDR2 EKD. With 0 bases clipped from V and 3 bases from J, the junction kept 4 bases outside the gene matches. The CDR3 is CACDTVGDTGWDTRQMFF. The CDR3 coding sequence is TGTGCCTGTGACACCGTGGGGGATACAGGCTGGGACACCCGACAGATGTTTTTC.

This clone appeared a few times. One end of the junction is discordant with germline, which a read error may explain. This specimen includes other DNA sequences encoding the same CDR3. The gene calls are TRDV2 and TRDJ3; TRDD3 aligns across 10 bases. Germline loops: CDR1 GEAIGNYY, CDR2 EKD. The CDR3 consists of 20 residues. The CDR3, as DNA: TGTGCCTGCGACACCATACTGGGGGATCCGAGCTCCTGGGACACCCGACAGATGTTTTTC. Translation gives CACDTILGDPSSWDTRQMFF.

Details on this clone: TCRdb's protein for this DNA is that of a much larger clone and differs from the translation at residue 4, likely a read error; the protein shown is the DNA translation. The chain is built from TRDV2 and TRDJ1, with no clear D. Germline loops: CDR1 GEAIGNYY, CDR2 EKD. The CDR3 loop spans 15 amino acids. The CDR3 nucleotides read TGTGCCTGTGGCACCGTCGGGGCCCACACCGATAAACTCATCTTT. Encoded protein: CACGTVGAHTDKLIF.

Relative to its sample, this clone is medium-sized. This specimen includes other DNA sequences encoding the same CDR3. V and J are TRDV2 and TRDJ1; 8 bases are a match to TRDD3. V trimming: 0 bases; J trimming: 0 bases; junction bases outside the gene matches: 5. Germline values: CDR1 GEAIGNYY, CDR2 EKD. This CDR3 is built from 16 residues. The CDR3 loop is CACDTVVLGDTDKLIF. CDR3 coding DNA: TGTGCCTGTGACACCGTCGTACTGGGGGACACCGATAAACTCATCTTT.

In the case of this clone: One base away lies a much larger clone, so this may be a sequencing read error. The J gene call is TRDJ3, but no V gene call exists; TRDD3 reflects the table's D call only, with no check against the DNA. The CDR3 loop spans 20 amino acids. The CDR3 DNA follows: TGTGCCTGTGACAAAGTACTGGGGGATACGAGCTCCTGGGACACCCGCCAGATGTTTTTC. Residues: CACDKVLGDTSSWDTRQMFF.

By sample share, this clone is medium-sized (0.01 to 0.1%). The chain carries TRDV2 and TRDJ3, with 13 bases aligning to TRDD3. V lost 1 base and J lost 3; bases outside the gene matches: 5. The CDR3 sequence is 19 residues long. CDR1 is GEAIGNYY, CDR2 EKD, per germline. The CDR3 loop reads CACDTTGGYAVWDTRQMFF. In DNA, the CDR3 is TGTGCCTGTGACACTACTGGGGGATACGCGGTCTGGGACACCCGACAGATGTTTTTC.

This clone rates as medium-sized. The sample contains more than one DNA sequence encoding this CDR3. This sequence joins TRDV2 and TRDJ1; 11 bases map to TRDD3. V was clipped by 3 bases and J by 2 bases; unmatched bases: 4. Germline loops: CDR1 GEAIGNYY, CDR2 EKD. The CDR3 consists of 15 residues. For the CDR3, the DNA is TGTGCCTGTGACCCACTGGGGGATAGGACCGATAAACTCATCTTT. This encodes CACDPLGDRTDKLIF.

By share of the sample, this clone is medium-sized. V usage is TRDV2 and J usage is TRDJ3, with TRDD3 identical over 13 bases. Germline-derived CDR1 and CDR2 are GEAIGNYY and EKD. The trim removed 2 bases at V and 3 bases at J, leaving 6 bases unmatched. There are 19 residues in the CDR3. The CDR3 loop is CACDMTGGYAHWDTRQMFF. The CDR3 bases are TGTGCCTGTGACATGACTGGGGGATACGCACACTGGGACACCCGACAGATGTTTTTC.

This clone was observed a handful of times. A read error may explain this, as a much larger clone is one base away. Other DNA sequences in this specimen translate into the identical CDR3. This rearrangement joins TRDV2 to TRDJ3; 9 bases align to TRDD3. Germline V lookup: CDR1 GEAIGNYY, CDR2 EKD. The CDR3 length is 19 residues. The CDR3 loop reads CACDTVLGDSSWDTRQMFF. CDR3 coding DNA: TGTGCCTGTGACACCGTACTGGGGGACAGCTCCTGGGACACCCGGCAGATGTTTTTC.

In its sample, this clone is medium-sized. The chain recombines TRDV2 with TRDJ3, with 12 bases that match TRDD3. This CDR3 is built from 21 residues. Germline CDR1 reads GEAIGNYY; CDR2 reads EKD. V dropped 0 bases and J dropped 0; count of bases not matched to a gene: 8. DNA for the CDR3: TGTGCCTGTGACACCGGCTGGGGGATACGCGAAAGCTCCTGGGACACCCGACAGATGTTTTTC. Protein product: CACDTGWGIRESSWDTRQMFF.

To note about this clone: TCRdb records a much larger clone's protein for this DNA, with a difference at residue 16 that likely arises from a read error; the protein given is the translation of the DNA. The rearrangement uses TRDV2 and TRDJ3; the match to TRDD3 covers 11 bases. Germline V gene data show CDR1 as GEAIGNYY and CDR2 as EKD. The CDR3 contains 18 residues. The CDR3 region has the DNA TGTGCCTGTGACACCGTGGGGGATACGCGAAGGGACACCCGACAGACGTTTTTC. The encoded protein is CACDTVGDTRRDTRQTFF.

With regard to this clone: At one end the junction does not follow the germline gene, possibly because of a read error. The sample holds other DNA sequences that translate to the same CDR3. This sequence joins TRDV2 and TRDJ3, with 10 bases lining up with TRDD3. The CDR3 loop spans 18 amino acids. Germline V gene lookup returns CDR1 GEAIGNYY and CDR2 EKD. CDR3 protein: CACDNWGIRTWDTRQMFF. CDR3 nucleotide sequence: TGTGCCTGCGACAACTGGGGGATTAGGACCTGGGACACCCGACAGATGTTTTTC.

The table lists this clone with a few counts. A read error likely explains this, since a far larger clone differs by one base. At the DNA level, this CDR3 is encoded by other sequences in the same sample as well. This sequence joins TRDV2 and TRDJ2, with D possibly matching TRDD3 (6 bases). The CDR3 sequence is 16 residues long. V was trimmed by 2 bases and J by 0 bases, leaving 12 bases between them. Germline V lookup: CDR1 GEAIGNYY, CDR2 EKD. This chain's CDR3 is CACDILGDTLTAQLFF. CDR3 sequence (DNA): TGTGCCTGTGACATACTGGGTGATACTTTGACAGCACAACTCTTCTTT.

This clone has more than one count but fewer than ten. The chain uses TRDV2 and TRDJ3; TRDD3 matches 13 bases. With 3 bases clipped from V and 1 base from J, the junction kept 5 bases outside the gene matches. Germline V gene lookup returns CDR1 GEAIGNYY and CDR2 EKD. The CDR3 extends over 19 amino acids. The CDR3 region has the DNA TGTGCCTGTGACGACACTGGGGGATACGCTTCCTGGGACACCCGACAGATGTTTTTC. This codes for CACDDTGGYASWDTRQMFF.

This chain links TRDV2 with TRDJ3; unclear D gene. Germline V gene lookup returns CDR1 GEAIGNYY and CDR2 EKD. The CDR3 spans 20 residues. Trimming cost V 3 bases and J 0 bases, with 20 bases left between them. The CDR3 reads CACDGLLREPSSWDTRQMFF. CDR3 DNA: TGTGCCTGTGACGGACTGCTGAGGGAGCCAAGCTCCTGGGACACCCGACAGATGTTTTTC.

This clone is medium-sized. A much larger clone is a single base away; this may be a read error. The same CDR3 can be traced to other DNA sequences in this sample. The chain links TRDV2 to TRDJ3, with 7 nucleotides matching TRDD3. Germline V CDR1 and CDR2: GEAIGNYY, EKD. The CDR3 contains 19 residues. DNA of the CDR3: TGTGCCTGTGACACCTGGGGGACCCTCTCCTCCTGGGACACCCGGCAGATGTTTTTC. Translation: CACDTWGTLSSWDTRQMFF.

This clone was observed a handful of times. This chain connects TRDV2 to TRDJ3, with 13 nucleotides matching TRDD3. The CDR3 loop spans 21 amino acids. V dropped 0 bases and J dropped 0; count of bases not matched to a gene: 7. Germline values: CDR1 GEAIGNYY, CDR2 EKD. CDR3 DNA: TGTGCCTGTGACACCGTACTGGGGGATACGTGGCACTCCTGGGACACCCGACAGATGTTTTTC. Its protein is CACDTVLGDTWHSWDTRQMFF.

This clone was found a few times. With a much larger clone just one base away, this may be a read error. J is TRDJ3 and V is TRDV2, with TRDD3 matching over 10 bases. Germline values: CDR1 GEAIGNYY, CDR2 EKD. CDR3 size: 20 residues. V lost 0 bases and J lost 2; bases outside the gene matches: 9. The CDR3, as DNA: TGTGCCTGTGACACCGTACTGGGGGATCTCCACCCCTGGGACACCCGACAGATGTTTTTC. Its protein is CACDTVLGDLHPWDTRQMFF.

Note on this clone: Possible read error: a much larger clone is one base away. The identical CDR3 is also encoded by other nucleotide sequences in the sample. This chain's CDR3 is CACDPWGASTAQLFF. The CDR3 DNA sequence: TGTGCCTGTGACCCCTGGGGTGCATCGACAGCACAACTCTTCTTT. The rearrangement links TRDV2 to TRDJ2, with D possibly TRDD3 on 6 matching bases. Germline CDR1 reads GEAIGNYY; CDR2 reads EKD. This CDR3 spans 15 amino acids. V gave up 3 bases and J gave up 4 bases, with 14 bases separating them.

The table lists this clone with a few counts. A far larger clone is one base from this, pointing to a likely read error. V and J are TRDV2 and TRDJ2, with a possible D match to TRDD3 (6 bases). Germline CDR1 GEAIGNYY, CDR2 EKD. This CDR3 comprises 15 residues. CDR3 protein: CACDSLGGQTAQPFF. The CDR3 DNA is TGTGCCTGTGACTCCCTTGGGGGGCAGACAGCACAACCCTTCTTT.

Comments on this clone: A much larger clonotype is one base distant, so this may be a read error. This CDR3 is CACGTVMGDRSWDTRQMFF. The CDR3, as DNA: TGTGCCTGTGGCACCGTAATGGGGGACCGCTCCTGGGACACCCGACAGATGTTTTTC. The genes are TRDV2 and TRDJ3; 7 bases map to TRDD3. The CDR3 has 19 amino acids. In germline, CDR1 is GEAIGNYY, CDR2 EKD.